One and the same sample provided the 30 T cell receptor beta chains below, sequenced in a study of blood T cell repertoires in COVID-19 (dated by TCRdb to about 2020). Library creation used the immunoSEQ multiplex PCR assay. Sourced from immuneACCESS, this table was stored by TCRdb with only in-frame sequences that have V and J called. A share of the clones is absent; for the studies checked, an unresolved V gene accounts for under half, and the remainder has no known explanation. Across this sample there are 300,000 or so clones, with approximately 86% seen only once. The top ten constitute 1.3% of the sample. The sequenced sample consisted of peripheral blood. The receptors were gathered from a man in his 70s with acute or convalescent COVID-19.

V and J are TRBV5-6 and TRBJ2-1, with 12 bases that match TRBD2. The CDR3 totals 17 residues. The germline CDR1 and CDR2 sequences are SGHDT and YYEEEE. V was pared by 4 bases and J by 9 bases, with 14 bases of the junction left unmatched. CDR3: CASSTRTSGKVQGEQFF. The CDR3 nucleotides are TGTGCCAGCAGCACCAGGACTAGCGGGAAGGTACAGGGTGAGCAGTTCTTC. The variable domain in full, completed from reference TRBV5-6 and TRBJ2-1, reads DAGVTQSPTHLIKTRGQQVTLRCSPKSGHDTVSWYQQALGQGPQFIFQYYEEEERQRGNFPDRFSGHQFPNYSSELNVNALLLGDSALYLCASSTRTSGKVQGEQFFGPGTRLTVL.

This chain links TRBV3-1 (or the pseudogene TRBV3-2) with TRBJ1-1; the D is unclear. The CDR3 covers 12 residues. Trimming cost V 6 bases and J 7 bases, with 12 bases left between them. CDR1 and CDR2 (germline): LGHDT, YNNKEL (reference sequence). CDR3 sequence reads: CASSRYGREAFF. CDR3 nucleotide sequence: TGTGCCAGCAGTCGTTATGGCCGTGAAGCTTTCTTT.

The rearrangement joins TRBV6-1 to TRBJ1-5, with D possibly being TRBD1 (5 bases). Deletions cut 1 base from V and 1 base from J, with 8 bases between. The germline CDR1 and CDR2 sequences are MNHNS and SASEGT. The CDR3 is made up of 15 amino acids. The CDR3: CASSEGPGSNQPQHF. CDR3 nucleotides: TGTGCCAGCAGTGAAGGGCCAGGGAGCAATCAGCCCCAGCATTTT.

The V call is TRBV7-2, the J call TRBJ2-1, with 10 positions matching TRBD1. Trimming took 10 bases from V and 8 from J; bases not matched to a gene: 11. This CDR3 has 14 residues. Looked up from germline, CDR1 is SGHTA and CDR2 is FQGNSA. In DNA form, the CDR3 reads TGTGCCACACGACAGGGGGCGGGAAGGGATGAGCAGTTCTTC. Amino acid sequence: CATRQGAGRDEQFF.

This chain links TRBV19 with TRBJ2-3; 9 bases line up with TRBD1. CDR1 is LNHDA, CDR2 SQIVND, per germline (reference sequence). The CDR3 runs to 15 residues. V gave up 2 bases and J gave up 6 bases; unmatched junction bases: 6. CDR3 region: CASSILGQGLDTQYF. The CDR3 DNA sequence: TGTGCCAGTAGTATATTGGGACAGGGTTTGGATACGCAGTATTTT.

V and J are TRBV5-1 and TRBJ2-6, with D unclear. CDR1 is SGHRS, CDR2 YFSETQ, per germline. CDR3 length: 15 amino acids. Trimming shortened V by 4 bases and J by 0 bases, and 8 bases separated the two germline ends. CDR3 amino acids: CASSPMSSGANVLTF. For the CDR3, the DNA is TGCGCCAGCAGCCCCATGTCCTCTGGGGCCAACGTCCTGACTTTC.

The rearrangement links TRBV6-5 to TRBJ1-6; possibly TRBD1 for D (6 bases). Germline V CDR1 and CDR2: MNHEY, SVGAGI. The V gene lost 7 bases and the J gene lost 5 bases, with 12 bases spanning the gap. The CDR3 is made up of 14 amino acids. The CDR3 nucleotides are TGTGCCAGCAACTTACAGGGAAATAATTCACCCCTCCACTTT. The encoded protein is CASNLQGNNSPLHF.

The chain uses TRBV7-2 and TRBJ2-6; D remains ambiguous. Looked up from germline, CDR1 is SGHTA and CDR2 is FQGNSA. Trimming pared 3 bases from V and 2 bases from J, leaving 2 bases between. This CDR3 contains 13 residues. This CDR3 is CASSFAGANVLTF. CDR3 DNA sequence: TGTGCCAGCAGCTTCGCTGGGGCCAACGTCCTGACTTTC. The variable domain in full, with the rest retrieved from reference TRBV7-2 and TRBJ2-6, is GAGVSQSPSNKVTEKGKDVELRCDPISGHTALYWYRQSLGQGLEFLIYFQGNSAPDKSGLPSDRFSAERTGGSVSTLTIQRTQQEDSAVYLCASSFAGANVLTFGAGSRLTVL.

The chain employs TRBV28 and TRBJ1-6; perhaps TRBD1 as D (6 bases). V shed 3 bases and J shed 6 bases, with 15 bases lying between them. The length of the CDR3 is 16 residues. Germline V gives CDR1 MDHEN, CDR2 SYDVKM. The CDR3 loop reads CASSFLRGRGNSPLHF. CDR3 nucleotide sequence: TGTGCCAGCAGTTTCCTCAGGGGAAGGGGTAATTCACCCCTCCACTTT.

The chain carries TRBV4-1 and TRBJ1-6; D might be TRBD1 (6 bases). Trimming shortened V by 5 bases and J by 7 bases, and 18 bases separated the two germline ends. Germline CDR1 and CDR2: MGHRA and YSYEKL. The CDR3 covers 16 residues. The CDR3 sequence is CASSRQVSQGNSPLHF. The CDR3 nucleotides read TGCGCCAGCAGCAGACAGGTCTCCCAGGGCAATTCACCCCTCCACTTT.

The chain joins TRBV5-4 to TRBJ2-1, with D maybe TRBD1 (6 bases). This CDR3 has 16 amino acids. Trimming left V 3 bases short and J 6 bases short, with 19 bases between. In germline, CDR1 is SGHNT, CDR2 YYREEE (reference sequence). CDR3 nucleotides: TGTGCCAGCAGCTCCCCTGGGGCAGGGGCTCGCAATGAGCAGTTCTTC. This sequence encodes CASSSPGAGARNEQFF.

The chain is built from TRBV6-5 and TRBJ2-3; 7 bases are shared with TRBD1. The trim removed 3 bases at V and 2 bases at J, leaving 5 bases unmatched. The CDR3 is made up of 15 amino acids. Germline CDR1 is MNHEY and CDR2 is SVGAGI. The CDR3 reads CASSYYDRATDTQYF. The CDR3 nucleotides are TGTGCCAGCAGTTATTACGACAGGGCCACAGATACGCAGTATTTT.

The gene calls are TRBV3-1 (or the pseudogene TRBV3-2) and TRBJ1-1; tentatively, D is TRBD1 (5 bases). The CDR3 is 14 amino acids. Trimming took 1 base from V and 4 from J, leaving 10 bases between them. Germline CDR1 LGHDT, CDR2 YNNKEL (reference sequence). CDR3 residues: CASSQVGVGTEAFF. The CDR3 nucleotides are TGTGCCAGCAGCCAAGTAGGGGTAGGCACTGAAGCTTTCTTT.

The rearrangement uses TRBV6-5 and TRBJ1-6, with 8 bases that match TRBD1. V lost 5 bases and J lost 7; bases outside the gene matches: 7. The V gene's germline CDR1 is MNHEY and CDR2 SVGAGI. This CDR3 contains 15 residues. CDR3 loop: CASSLSGQGNSPLHF. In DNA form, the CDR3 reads TGTGCCAGCAGTCTGTCAGGACAGGGCAATTCACCCCTCCACTTT.

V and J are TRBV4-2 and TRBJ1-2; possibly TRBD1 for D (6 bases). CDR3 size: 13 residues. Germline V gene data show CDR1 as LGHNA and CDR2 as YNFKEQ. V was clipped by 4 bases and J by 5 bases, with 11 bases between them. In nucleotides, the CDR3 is TGTGCCAGCAGCCCCGACACAGGGTATGGCTACACCTTC. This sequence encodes CASSPDTGYGYTF.

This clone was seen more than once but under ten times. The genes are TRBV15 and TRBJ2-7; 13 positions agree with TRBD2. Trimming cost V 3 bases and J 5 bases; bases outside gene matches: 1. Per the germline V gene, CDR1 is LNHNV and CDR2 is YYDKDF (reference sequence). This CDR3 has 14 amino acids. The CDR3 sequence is CATSRTSGGNEQYF. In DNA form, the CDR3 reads TGTGCCACCAGCAGGACTAGCGGGGGGAACGAGCAGTACTTC.

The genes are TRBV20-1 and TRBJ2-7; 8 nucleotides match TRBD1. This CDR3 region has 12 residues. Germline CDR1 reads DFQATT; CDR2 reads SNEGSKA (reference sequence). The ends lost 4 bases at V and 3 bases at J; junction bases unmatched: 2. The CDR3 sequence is CSANDRGYEQYF. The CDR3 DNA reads TGCAGTGCTAATGACAGGGGCTACGAGCAGTACTTC.

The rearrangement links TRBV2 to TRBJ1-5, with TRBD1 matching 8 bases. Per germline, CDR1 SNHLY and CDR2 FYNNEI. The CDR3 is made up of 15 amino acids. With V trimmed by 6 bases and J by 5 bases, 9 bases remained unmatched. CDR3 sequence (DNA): TGTGCCAGCAGGAGGACAGGGATTCAGGATCAGCCCCAGCATTTT. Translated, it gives CASRRTGIQDQPQHF.

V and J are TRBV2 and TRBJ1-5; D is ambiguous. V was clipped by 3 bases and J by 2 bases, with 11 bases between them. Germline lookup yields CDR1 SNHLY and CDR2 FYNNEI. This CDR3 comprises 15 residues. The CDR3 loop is CASSDFLGGNQPQHF. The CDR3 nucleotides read TGTGCCAGCAGTGATTTTCTGGGAGGCAATCAGCCCCAGCATTTT.

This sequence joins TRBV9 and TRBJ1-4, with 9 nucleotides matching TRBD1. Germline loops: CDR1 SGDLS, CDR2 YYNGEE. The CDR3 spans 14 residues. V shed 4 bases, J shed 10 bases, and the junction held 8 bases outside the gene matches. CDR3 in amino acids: CASSSGQGDAKLFF. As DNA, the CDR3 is TGTGCCAGCAGCTCGGGACAGGGTGATGCAAAACTGTTTTTT.

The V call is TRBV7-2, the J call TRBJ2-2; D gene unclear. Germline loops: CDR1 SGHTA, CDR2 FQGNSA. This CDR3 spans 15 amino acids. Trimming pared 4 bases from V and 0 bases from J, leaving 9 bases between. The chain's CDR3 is CASSWAAANTGELFF. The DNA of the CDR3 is TGTGCCAGCAGCTGGGCCGCAGCGAACACCGGGGAGCTGTTTTTT.

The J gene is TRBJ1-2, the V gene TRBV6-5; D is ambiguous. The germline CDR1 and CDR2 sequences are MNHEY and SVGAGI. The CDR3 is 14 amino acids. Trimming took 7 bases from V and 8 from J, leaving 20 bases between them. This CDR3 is CASNYQRLTMGYTF. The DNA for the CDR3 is TGTGCCAGCAACTATCAACGATTAACTATGGGCTACACCTTC.

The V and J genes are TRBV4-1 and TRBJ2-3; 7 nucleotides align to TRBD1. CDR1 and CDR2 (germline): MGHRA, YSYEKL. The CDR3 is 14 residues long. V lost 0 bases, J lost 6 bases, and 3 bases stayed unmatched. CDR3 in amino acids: CASSQDRGWDTQYF. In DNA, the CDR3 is TGCGCCAGCAGCCAAGACAGGGGGTGGGATACGCAGTATTTT.

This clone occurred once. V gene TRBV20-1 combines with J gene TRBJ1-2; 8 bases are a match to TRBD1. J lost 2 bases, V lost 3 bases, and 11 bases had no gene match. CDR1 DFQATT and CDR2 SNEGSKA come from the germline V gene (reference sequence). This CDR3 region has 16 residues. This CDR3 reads CSASQGQGAPNYGYTF. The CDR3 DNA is TGCAGTGCTAGTCAGGGCCAGGGGGCTCCCAACTATGGCTACACCTTC.

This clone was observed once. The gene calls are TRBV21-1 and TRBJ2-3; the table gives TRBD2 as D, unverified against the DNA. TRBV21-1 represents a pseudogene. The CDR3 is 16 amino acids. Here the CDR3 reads CASSNWAGLVTDTQYF. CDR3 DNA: TGTGCCAGCAGCAACTGGGCGGGACTAGTCACAGATACGCAGTATTTT.

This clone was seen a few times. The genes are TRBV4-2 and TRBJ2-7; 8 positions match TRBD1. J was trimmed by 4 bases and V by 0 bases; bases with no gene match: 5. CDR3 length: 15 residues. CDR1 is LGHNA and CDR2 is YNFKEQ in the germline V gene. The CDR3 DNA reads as TGTGCCAGCAGCCAAGAAGACAGGGGTCGTTACGAGCAGTACTTC. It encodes CASSQEDRGRYEQYF.

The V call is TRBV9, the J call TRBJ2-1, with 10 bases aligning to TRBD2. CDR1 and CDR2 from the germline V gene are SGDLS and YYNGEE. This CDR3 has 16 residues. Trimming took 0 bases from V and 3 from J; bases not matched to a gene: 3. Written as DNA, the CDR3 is TGTGCCAGCAGCGTAGGGACTAGCGGAAACTACAATGAGCAGTTCTTC. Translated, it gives CASSVGTSGNYNEQFF.

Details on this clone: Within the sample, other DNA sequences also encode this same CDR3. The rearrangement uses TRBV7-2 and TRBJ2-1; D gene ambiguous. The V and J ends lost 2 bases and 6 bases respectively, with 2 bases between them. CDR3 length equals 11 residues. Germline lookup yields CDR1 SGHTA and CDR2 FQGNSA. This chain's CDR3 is CASSLLNEQFF. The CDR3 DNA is TGTGCCAGCAGCTTACTCAATGAGCAGTTCTTC.

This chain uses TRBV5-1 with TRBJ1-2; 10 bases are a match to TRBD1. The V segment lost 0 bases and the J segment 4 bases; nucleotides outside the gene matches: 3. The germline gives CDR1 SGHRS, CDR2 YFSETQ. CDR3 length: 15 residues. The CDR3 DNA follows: TGCGCCAGCAGCTTGGAGACAGGGGGCAGCTATGGCTACACCTTC. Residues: CASSLETGGSYGYTF.

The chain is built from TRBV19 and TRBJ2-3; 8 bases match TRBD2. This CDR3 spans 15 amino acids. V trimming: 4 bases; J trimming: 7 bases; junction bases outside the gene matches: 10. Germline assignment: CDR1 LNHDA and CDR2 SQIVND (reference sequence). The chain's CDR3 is CASSSQAGDINTQYF. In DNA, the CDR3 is TGTGCCAGTAGTAGTCAAGCGGGGGATATAAATACGCAGTATTTT.